These 30 T cell receptor beta chains share one sample of origin, sequenced in a study of Ad26.COV2.S vaccination and SARS-CoV-2 variants (dated by TCRdb to the early 2020s). Library generation was performed with the immunoSEQ multiplex PCR assay. TCRdb limited this immuneACCESS table to in-frame rearrangements with V and J called. A share of clones is missing; checked studies link under half to unresolved V genes, and the rest is unexplained. A total of 350,000 to 400,000 clones appear in this sample, more than 85% of them only once. Under 3.5% of the sample is in the top ten clones. Per the publication, the treatment or condition label means: around 19 received Ad26.COV2.S at low or high dose, single or two shots; about 5 received placebo; per-sample allocation not given. For vaccine and placebo recipients, repertoires were sequenced using samples collected on day 63 after the first injection.

The sample in question was peripheral blood, obtained in a trial of Ad26.COV2.S vaccine versus placebo. The source is a person between 18 and 65 years old who received the Ad26.COV2.S COVID-19 vaccine or a placebo.

CDR3 sequence reads: CASRRGTPWGSYNEQFF. Written as DNA, the CDR3 is TGTGCCAGTAGACGGGGGACCCCTTGGGGATCCTACAATGAGCAGTTCTTC. The chain carries TRBV19 and TRBJ2-1; tentative D call: TRBD2 (6 bases). Between the trimmed V and J ends, which lost 6 bases and 1 base, there was a span of 19 bases. Germline V CDR1 and CDR2: LNHDA, SQIVND (reference sequence). The CDR3 has 17 residues.

The CDR3 loop is CASSLSHSVALSSYNEQFF. CDR3 DNA sequence: TGTGCCAGCAGTTTATCCCACTCTGTAGCTTTGAGCTCCTACAATGAGCAGTTCTTC. The rearrangement uses TRBV27 and TRBJ2-1, with no clear D. Germline V gene sequence: CDR1 MNHEY, CDR2 SMNVEV (reference sequence). There are 19 residues in the CDR3. V lost 0 bases and J 0 bases, leaving 18 bases between the germline ends.

The chain recombines TRBV27 with TRBJ1-4, with TRBD1 matching over 8 bases. CDR1 and CDR2 (germline): MNHEY, SMNVEV (reference sequence). The CDR3 sequence is 14 residues long. V dropped 4 bases and J dropped 2; count of bases not matched to a gene: 0. CDR3 sequence reads: CASSWTGTNEKLFF. The CDR3 nucleotides read TGTGCCAGCAGTTGGACAGGGACTAATGAAAAACTGTTTTTT.

This clone was counted once. V usage is TRBV6-4 and J usage is TRBJ2-3, with 9 bases lining up with TRBD2. The CDR3 contains 15 residues. Germline lookup yields CDR1 MRHNA and CDR2 SNTAGT. With 2 bases clipped from V and 4 bases from J, the junction kept 4 bases outside the gene matches. The CDR3 nucleotides read TGTGCCAGCAGTGACACGGGCGGGGGGGCAGATACGCAGTATTTT. It yields the protein CASSDTGGGADTQYF.

CDR3 residues: CASSFTGPNTGELFF. In DNA, the CDR3 is TGTGCCAGCAGCTTCACGGGGCCGAACACCGGGGAGCTGTTTTTT. The chain links TRBV7-2 to TRBJ2-2, with D perhaps TRBD1 or TRBD2 (5 bases each). V gave up 3 bases and J gave up 0 bases, with 8 bases separating them. From germline, CDR1 is SGHTA and CDR2 FQGNSA. This CDR3 contains 15 residues.

This clone was detected only a few times. V gene TRBV19 combines with J gene TRBJ2-2, with TRBD1 as a possible D gene (5 bases). The CDR3 runs to 15 residues. CDR1 is LNHDA, CDR2 SQIVND, per germline (reference sequence). V was clipped by 1 base and J by 8 bases, with 14 bases between them. In DNA form, the CDR3 reads TGTGCCAGTAGTATAGCATTCAGGGCGGCGGGGGAGCTGTTTTTT. Translation gives CASSIAFRAAGELFF.

The chain uses TRBV6-2 or TRBV6-3 and TRBJ1-1; TRBD1 might be the D (6 bases). The V and J ends lost 6 bases and 5 bases respectively, with 19 bases between them. Germline V gene lookup returns CDR1 MNHEY and CDR2 SVGEGT. This CDR3 comprises 15 residues. In DNA form, the CDR3 reads TGTGCCAGCAGCAACGAAGGGGGGGCAAGTACTGAAGCTTTCTTT. It codes for CASSNEGGASTEAFF.

V usage is TRBV7-6 and J usage is TRBJ2-7, with D unclear. The CDR3 sequence is 13 residues long. V gave up 5 bases and J gave up 6 bases, with 14 bases separating them. In germline, CDR1 is SGHVS, CDR2 FNYEAQ. CDR3 amino acids: CASSRTWPGEQYF. CDR3 nucleotides: TGTGCCAGCAGCCGCACCTGGCCGGGCGAGCAGTACTTC.

A few counts support this clone. This chain links TRBV10-2 with TRBJ1-1, with TRBD1 as a possible D gene (6 bases). In germline, CDR1 is WSHSY, CDR2 SAAADI. Trimming removed 3 bases from V and 10 bases from J, with 15 bases in between. This CDR3 is built from 13 residues. CDR3 in DNA: TGCGCCAGCAGTGATATGAGAGAGACAGGAGCTTTCTTT. It codes for CASSDMRETGAFF.

The chain uses TRBV7-9 and TRBJ1-2, with D tentatively TRBD1 (6 bases). V was cut by 2 bases and J by 4 bases, with 11 bases left in between. The CDR3 runs to 14 residues. Germline values: CDR1 SEHNR, CDR2 FQNEAQ (reference sequence). The CDR3: CASSLSARGYGYTF. The CDR3 nucleotides are TGTGCCAGCAGCTTATCCGCCAGGGGCTATGGCTACACCTTC.

The chain carries TRBV19 and TRBJ1-5, with D possibly matching TRBD1 (5 bases). Germline CDR1 is LNHDA and CDR2 is SQIVND (reference sequence). V was cut by 2 bases and J by 7 bases, with 12 bases left in between. This CDR3 comprises 14 residues. The CDR3 region is CASSITGTRQPQHF. The CDR3 region has the DNA TGTGCCAGTAGTATAACAGGTACAAGGCAGCCCCAGCATTTT.

The gene calls are TRBV11-2 and TRBJ2-3; TRBD2 might be the D (5 bases). V was clipped by 4 bases and J by 5 bases, with 19 bases between them. CDR3 length: 16 amino acids. CDR1 SGHAT and CDR2 FQNNGV come from the germline V gene. The CDR3 sequence: CASSSAFRLAGDTQYF. CDR3 in DNA: TGTGCCAGCAGCTCGGCATTTAGGTTGGCGGGAGATACGCAGTATTTT.

The chain joins TRBV3-1 (or the pseudogene TRBV3-2) to TRBJ1-2; D is unclear. This CDR3 comprises 15 residues. Germline lookup yields CDR1 LGHDT and CDR2 YNNKEL (reference sequence). V lost 4 bases and J lost 7, with 19 bases in between. The CDR3 reads CASSLRGRALSGYTF. CDR3 sequence (DNA): TGTGCCAGCAGCCTCCGAGGGAGGGCTCTAAGTGGCTACACCTTC.

This chain uses TRBV4-3 with TRBJ1-3, with no clear D. CDR1 is LGHNA and CDR2 is YSLEER in the germline V gene. This CDR3 has 17 amino acids. V was clipped by 0 bases and J by 0 bases, with 12 bases between them. CDR3 sequence (DNA): TGCGCCAGCAGCCAAGATATTTTGCGTTACTCTGGAAACACCATATATTTT. This translates into CASSQDILRYSGNTIYF.

The rearrangement joins TRBV4-3 to TRBJ1-6, with D hard to call. V gave up 0 bases and J gave up 2 bases, with 11 bases separating them. Per the germline V gene, CDR1 is LGHNA and CDR2 is YSLEER. CDR3 size: 17 residues. The CDR3 reads CASSQDLDLTYNSPLHF. The CDR3 region has the DNA TGCGCCAGCAGCCAAGATTTGGACCTGACCTATAATTCACCCCTCCACTTT.

The V call is TRBV7-2, the J call TRBJ2-1; 7 bases are shared with TRBD1. The germline gives CDR1 SGHTA, CDR2 FQGNSA. This CDR3 is built from 13 residues. Unmatched junction bases numbered 5, after V lost 4 bases and J lost 8 bases. The CDR3 bases are TGTGCCAGCAGCTCAATGACAGGGTATGAGCAGTTCTTC. Amino acids: CASSSMTGYEQFF.

V is TRBV6-1 and J is TRBJ1-1; D is uncertain. This CDR3 has 17 residues. Germline CDR1 reads MNHNS; CDR2 reads SASEGT. The V end lost 4 bases, the J end lost 0 bases, and 18 bases lay between the germline ends. CDR3 in DNA: TGTGCCAGCAGTGCGCCCCGATACAGAGACATGAACACTGAAGCTTTCTTT. Its protein is CASSAPRYRDMNTEAFF.

V is TRBV11-2 and J is TRBJ2-1, with 8 nucleotides matching TRBD2. V lost 5 bases and J lost 10; bases outside the gene matches: 10. CDR3 length: 14 residues. The germline CDR1 and CDR2 sequences are SGHAT and FQNNGV. CDR3 amino acids: CASSRGGPLSEQFF. The CDR3 region has the DNA TGTGCCAGCAGCCGGGGGGGCCCTCTATCCGAGCAGTTCTTC. The full variable domain, in which reference TRBV11-2 and TRBJ2-1 provide the parts outside the CDR3, is EAGVAQSPRYKIIEKRQSVAFWCNPISGHATLYWYQQILGQGPKLLIQFQNNGVVDDSQLPKDRFSAERLKGVDSTLKIQPAKLEDSAVYLCASSRGGPLSEQFFGPGTRLTVL.

V and J are TRBV4-1 and TRBJ2-7, with 7 bases fitting TRBD2. This CDR3 region has 14 residues. CDR1 MGHRA and CDR2 YSYEKL come from the germline V gene. V dropped 0 bases and J dropped 3; count of bases not matched to a gene: 2. In nucleotides, the CDR3 is TGCGCCAGCAGCCAAGATTCTAGCGGCTACGAGCAGTACTTC. Translating gives CASSQDSSGYEQYF.

The chain carries TRBV5-1 and TRBJ2-5, with TRBD1 matching over 9 bases. This CDR3 contains 15 residues. In germline, CDR1 is SGHRS, CDR2 YFSETQ. Trimming cost V 2 bases and J 5 bases; bases outside gene matches: 7. The CDR3 loop reads CASSLGTGPTETQYF. DNA for the CDR3: TGCGCCAGCAGCTTAGGGACAGGGCCCACGGAGACCCAGTACTTC.

This clone has only one observation. This chain connects TRBV5-1 to TRBJ2-1; 13 bases are a match to TRBD2. CDR3 length: 18 residues. Germline V gene sequence: CDR1 SGHRS, CDR2 YFSETQ. J lost 4 bases, V lost 2 bases, and 9 bases had no gene match. CDR3 loop: CASSFPLAGGLTYNEQFF. The CDR3 region has the DNA TGCGCCAGCAGCTTCCCACTAGCGGGGGGGCTCACATACAATGAGCAGTTCTTC.

V usage is TRBV7-9 and J usage is TRBJ2-3; D gene unclear. Germline V lookup: CDR1 SEHNR, CDR2 FQNEAQ (reference sequence). The germline V and J ends were trimmed by 1 base and 7 bases, with 9 bases remaining between them. The CDR3 length is 13 residues. The CDR3 protein is CASSLGTTNTQYF. CDR3 coding DNA: TGTGCCAGCAGCTTAGGAACCACGAATACGCAGTATTTT.

J is TRBJ2-7 and V is TRBV6-5, with TRBD2 identical over 8 bases. The CDR3 runs to 15 residues. V trimming: 5 bases; J trimming: 3 bases; junction bases outside the gene matches: 9. Germline lookup yields CDR1 MNHEY and CDR2 SVGAGI. CDR3 protein: CASSQYSGAYYEQYF. The CDR3 DNA reads TGTGCCAGCAGTCAATATAGCGGGGCCTACTACGAGCAGTACTTC.

The V and J genes are TRBV19 and TRBJ1-4; possible D gene TRBD1, 6 bases. V lost 3 bases, J lost 8 bases, and 13 bases lay in between. Germline CDR1 and CDR2: LNHDA and SQIVND (reference sequence). The CDR3 length is 14 residues. The CDR3 DNA follows: TGTGCCAGTAGTATTCTGTTGGGGGCGGAAAAACTGTTTTTT. It codes for CASSILLGAEKLFF.

This rearrangement joins TRBV4-1 to TRBJ1-4; D unclear. CDR1 and CDR2 (germline): MGHRA, YSYEKL. V dropped 4 bases and J dropped 8 bases, with 14 bases sitting between them. This CDR3 has 14 amino acids. DNA of the CDR3: TGCGCCAGCAGCCCACTCCTAGTTGGGGAAAAACTGTTTTTT. This translates into CASSPLLVGEKLFF.

The rearrangement links TRBV18 to TRBJ2-1, with D possibly TRBD1 on 6 matching bases. This CDR3 contains 16 residues. Trimming shortened V by 4 bases and J by 7 bases, and 20 bases separated the two germline ends. Germline loops: CDR1 KGHSH, CDR2 LQKENI. The CDR3 protein is CASSLPRDTRGNEQFF. The CDR3 DNA is TGTGCCAGCTCACTACCCCGGGACACCCGAGGGAATGAGCAGTTCTTC.

The gene calls are TRBV6-5 and TRBJ1-4; D gene unclear. The CDR3 spans 13 residues. Germline V gene lookup returns CDR1 MNHEY and CDR2 SVGAGI. Trimming took off 6 bases at V and 7 bases at J, with 12 bases between the two ends. CDR3 sequence (DNA): TGTGCCAGCAGGTACGGAGGCGGTGAAAAACTGTTTTTT. Its protein is CASRYGGGEKLFF.

The chain employs TRBV7-9 and TRBJ1-1; D possibly corresponds to TRBD1 (6 bases). Germline-derived CDR1 and CDR2 are SEHNR and FQNEAQ (reference sequence). V was shortened by 3 bases and J by 10 bases, with 15 bases between the two germline ends. The CDR3 extends over 13 amino acids. The CDR3 spells CASSLTGTSIAFF. CDR3 DNA sequence: TGTGCCAGCAGCTTGACCGGGACATCCATAGCTTTCTTT.

The chain carries TRBV2 and TRBJ2-1; TRBD2 aligns across 10 bases. This CDR3 has 16 amino acids. V lost 3 bases to trimming and J lost 4 bases; unmatched junction nucleotides: 6. From germline, CDR1 is SNHLY and CDR2 FYNNEI. The CDR3 DNA follows: TGTGCCAGCAGTGATCGGACTAGCGGATCGTACAATGAGCAGTTCTTC. Encoded protein: CASSDRTSGSYNEQFF.

A remark on this clone: Mismatch with germline at one junction end may stem from a read error. This sequence joins TRBV3-1 (or the pseudogene TRBV3-2) and TRBJ1-1; the D is unclear. CDR3 length: 12 amino acids. CDR1 and CDR2 from the germline V gene are LGHDT and YNNKEL (reference sequence). CDR3 residues: CASSQGGLEAFF. The CDR3 DNA follows: TGTGCCAGCAGTCAAGGAGGGCTCGAAGCTTTCTTT.